This T cell receptor (beta chain) was recovered during a study of Graves' ophthalmopathy and Graves' hyperthyroidism. The sample holds many counts of this clonotype. RNA transcripts were the source from which TCR beta CDR3 regions were amplified. The workflow started with a first-round RT-PCR run with HTBI primers and then moved on to a second-round multiplex PCR. TCRdb ran MiXCR on the multiplex PCR reads and lists one entry per CDR3 protein. This sample has about 39,000 distinct CDR3 sequences, with roughly 50% found just once. CDR3 length: 16 residues. V was trimmed by 7 bases and J by 0 bases, leaving 18 bases between them. CDR1 and CDR2 from the germline V gene are MNHEY and SVGAGI.

The genes are TRBV6-5 and TRBJ1-1; possible D gene TRBD1, 5 bases. The source of this sequence is an adult woman with stable Graves' hyperthyroidism. Material for sequencing was peripheral blood. The CDR3, as DNA: TGTGCCAGCAAGGAAGGGGCAGGGCCTATGAACACTGAAGCTTTCTTT. Translated: CASKEGAGPMNTEAFF.